This is a list of T cell receptor beta chains from one sample in a study of beta chain features in type 1 diabetes. TCRdb keeps only in-frame clones here, not all; method: immunoSEQ multiplex PCR. Here the sample spans hundreds of thousands of clones, over 12% being singletons. Sequenced sample: naive CD4+ T cells from blood. These TCRs come from a man between 18 and 35 years old with type 1 diabetes. CDR3s include the opening cysteine and the closing phenylalanine or tryptophan. The D gene is left open where the match is weak. Expanded clones are given a class, and other clones once, few, many or no size at all.

V gene: TRBV18
D gene: TRBD1
J gene: TRBJ1-4
clone size: -
CDR3 protein: CASSPPPRQGREKLFF
CDR3 DNA: TGTGCCAGCTCACCACCGCCGCGACAGGGTAGAGAAAAACTGTTTTTT

V gene: TRBV15
D gene: TRBD1
J gene: TRBJ1-5
clone size: -
CDR3 protein: CATSRRKPGQGFGRSNQPQHF
CDR3 DNA: TGTGCCACCAGCAGACGGAAGCCGGGACAGGGGTTCGGTCGTAGCAATCAGCCCCAGCATTTT

V gene: TRBV4-3
D gene: -
J gene: TRBJ1-2
clone size: few
CDR3 protein: CASSHPKGGARGYTF
CDR3 DNA: TGCGCCAGCAGCCACCCAAAAGGCGGCGCGAGGGGCTACACCTTC

V gene: TRBV10-3
D gene: -
J gene: TRBJ2-5
clone size: -
CDR3 protein: CAISDRLQRETQYF
CDR3 DNA: TGTGCCATCAGTGATCGATTACAGCGGGAGACCCAGTACTTC

V gene: TRBV10-3
D gene: TRBD2
J gene: TRBJ2-7
clone size: -
CDR3 protein: CAISDAGAAYEQYF
CDR3 DNA: TGTGCCATCAGTGACGCGGGAGCAGCGTACGAGCAGTACTTC

V gene: TRBV19
D gene: TRBD1
J gene: TRBJ1-1
clone size: -
CDR3 protein: CASNRGPTEAFF
CDR3 DNA: TGTGCCAGTAACAGGGGGCCAACTGAAGCTTTCTTT

V gene: TRBV28
D gene: TRBD2
J gene: TRBJ2-7
clone size: few
CDR3 protein: CASSLAGLAGGYEQYF
CDR3 DNA: TGTGCCAGCAGTCTGGCCGGACTAGCGGGAGGGTACGAGCAGTACTTC

V gene: TRBV19
D gene: TRBD1
J gene: TRBJ1-1
clone size: few
CDR3 protein: CASRETGGTEAFF
CDR3 DNA: TGTGCCAGTAGGGAGACAGGGGGCACTGAAGCTTTCTTT

V gene: TRBV5-1
D gene: TRBD1
J gene: TRBJ1-3
clone size: -
CDR3 protein: CASSLFGTEGNTIYF
CDR3 DNA: TGCGCCAGCAGCTTGTTCGGGACAGAGGGAAACACCATATATTTT

V gene: TRBV5-1
D gene: -
J gene: TRBJ2-3
clone size: few
CDR3 protein: CASSPSFGSTTDTQYF
CDR3 DNA: TGCGCCAGCAGCCCCTCGTTCGGGAGTACAACAGATACGCAGTATTTT

V gene: TRBV30
D gene: -
J gene: TRBJ1-1
clone size: few
CDR3 protein: CAWIKLYSGAEAFF
CDR3 DNA: TGTGCCTGGATTAAGTTATACTCGGGGGCTGAAGCTTTCTTT

V gene: TRBV29-1
D gene: TRBD1
J gene: TRBJ2-3
clone size: once
CDR3 protein: CSVERTGTSTDTQYF
CDR3 DNA: TGCAGCGTTGAACGGACAGGGACTAGCACAGATACGCAGTATTTT

V gene: TRBV7-2
D gene: -
J gene: TRBJ2-1
clone size: -
CDR3 protein: CASSFEYREQFF
CDR3 DNA: TGTGCCAGCAGCTTTGAGTACCGGGAGCAGTTCTTC

V gene: TRBV18
D gene: TRBD2
J gene: TRBJ2-3
clone size: -
CDR3 protein: CASSLLAGGRTDTQYF
CDR3 DNA: TGTGCCAGCTCACTGCTAGCGGGGGGACGCACAGATACGCAGTATTTT

V gene: TRBV2
D gene: -
J gene: TRBJ2-5
clone size: few
CDR3 protein: CASNAVGGGETQYF
CDR3 DNA: TGTGCCAGCAACGCGGTGGGAGGCGGCGAGACCCAGTACTTC

V gene: TRBV5-1
D gene: TRBD1
J gene: TRBJ1-4
clone size: -
CDR3 protein: CASSLDRGTATNEKLFF
CDR3 DNA: TGCGCCAGCAGCTTGGACAGGGGAACGGCAACTAATGAAAAACTGTTTTTT

V gene: TRBV30
D gene: -
J gene: TRBJ1-2
clone size: -
CDR3 protein: CAWSVSAGRVRDNYGYTF
CDR3 DNA: TGTGCCTGGAGTGTATCGGCGGGGCGGGTTCGAGATAACTATGGCTACACCTTC

V gene: TRBV2
D gene: -
J gene: TRBJ2-5
clone size: -
CDR3 protein: CASRDGKPETQYF
CDR3 DNA: TGTGCCAGCAGGGACGGGAAACCAGAGACCCAGTACTTC

V gene: TRBV18
D gene: -
J gene: TRBJ2-1
clone size: -
CDR3 protein: CASSPTTKNEQWFF
CDR3 DNA: TGTGCCAGCTCACCGACGACTAAGAATGAGCAGTGGTTCTTC

V gene: TRBV28
D gene: TRBD1
J gene: TRBJ2-6
clone size: -
CDR3 protein: CASSFEGQGRSGANVLTF
CDR3 DNA: TGTGCCAGCAGTTTTGAAGGACAGGGACGCTCTGGGGCCAACGTCCTGACTTTC

V gene: TRBV9
D gene: -
J gene: TRBJ2-5
clone size: -
CDR3 protein: CASSVTVAVQETQYF
CDR3 DNA: TGTGCCAGCAGCGTCACTGTAGCGGTGCAAGAGACCCAGTACTTC

V gene: TRBV7-8
D gene: -
J gene: TRBJ2-7
clone size: -
CDR3 protein: CASSLGGLYEQYF
CDR3 DNA: TGTGCCAGCAGCTTAGGGGGGCTCTACGAGCAGTACTTC

V gene: TRBV7-8
D gene: -
J gene: TRBJ2-3
clone size: -
CDR3 protein: CASSRIKSGLSTDTQYF
CDR3 DNA: TGTGCCAGCAGCCGAATCAAAAGCGGTCTCAGCACAGATACGCAGTATTTT

V gene: TRBV28
D gene: -
J gene: TRBJ1-2
clone size: -
CDR3 protein: CASRDYLYGYTF
CDR3 DNA: TGTGCCAGCAGAGACTACCTCTATGGCTACACCTTC

V gene: TRBV6-5
D gene: -
J gene: TRBJ1-1
clone size: -
CDR3 protein: CASSGWGVSGAEAFF
CDR3 DNA: TGTGCCAGCAGCGGTTGGGGAGTCTCTGGCGCTGAAGCTTTCTTT

V gene: TRBV5-6
D gene: -
J gene: TRBJ2-5
clone size: -
CDR3 protein: CASSRKGLEETQYF
CDR3 DNA: TGTGCCAGCAGCAGGAAGGGACTCGAAGAGACCCAGTACTTC

V gene: TRBV9
D gene: -
J gene: TRBJ2-5
clone size: few
CDR3 protein: CASSVSGKQETQYF
CDR3 DNA: TGTGCCAGCAGCGTAAGCGGAAAGCAAGAGACCCAGTACTTC

V gene: TRBV11-2
D gene: TRBD1
J gene: TRBJ2-7
clone size: -
CDR3 protein: CASSLLGTGAYEQYF
CDR3 DNA: TGTGCCAGCAGCTTATTAGGGACAGGGGCCTACGAGCAGTACTTC

V gene: TRBV15
D gene: -
J gene: TRBJ1-6
clone size: -
CDR3 protein: CATSSDRYNSPLHF
CDR3 DNA: TGTGCCACCAGCAGTGACAGATATAATTCACCCCTCCACTTT

V gene: TRBV9
D gene: -
J gene: TRBJ2-5
clone size: few
CDR3 protein: CASSASSGPSLQETQYF
CDR3 DNA: TGTGCCAGCAGCGCCAGTTCAGGGCCCTCACTCCAAGAGACCCAGTACTTC

V gene: TRBV5-6
D gene: -
J gene: TRBJ2-3
clone size: -
CDR3 protein: CASSRRSGALGDTQYF
CDR3 DNA: TGTGCCAGCAGCCGGAGATCTGGGGCCCTTGGGGATACGCAGTATTTT